Listed below are T cell receptor beta chains from one sample, sequenced in a study of blood T cell repertoires in COVID-19. Sequencing used immunoSEQ multiplex PCR; TCRdb keeps in-frame clones, though not all of them. In the table there are 180,000 or so clones, 80% of which are singletons. The sample consisted of PBMCs or T cells enriched from blood (not recorded which). The receptors were gathered from a man between 60 and 75 years old who had been exposed to COVID-19. The conserved cysteine and the conserved F or W are not part of the CDR3 here. Fields, in order: V gene, CDR3 length, J gene, CDR3 protein.

TRBV29-1	11	TRBJ1-1	SVYGQMNTEAF
TRBV19	12	TRBJ2-1	ASSIGNTYNEQF
TRBV29-1	10	TRBJ2-1	SVEKGGNEQF
TRBV30	11	TRBJ1-6	AWSQDWDSPLH
TRBV7-3	11	TRBJ2-3	ASSKGGLDTQY
TRBV14	13	TRBJ1-6	ASSQAQGNNSPLH
TRBV18	11	TRBJ1-1	ASSTGQNTEAF
TRBV19	12	TRBJ1-1	ASRHRGEGTEAF
TRBV6-4	10	TRBJ1-6	ASSTGDSPLH
TRBV30	14	TRBJ2-2	AHWWAAEVDTGELF
TRBV7-9	14	TRBJ1-4	ASSLALGTDNEKLF
TRBV19	14	TRBJ1-5	ASSSNRGVSNQPQH
TRBV4-3	13	TRBJ1-2	ASSQVGGDDYGYT
TRBV6-2/TRBV6-3	16	TRBJ2-2	ASSYGQGARGTTGELF
TRBV29-1	13	TRBJ2-3	SVVPRTISTDTQY
TRBV5-1	12	TRBJ1-4	ASSETGAREKLF
TRBV7-3	11	TRBJ2-1	ASSSNPDSEQF
TRBV13	12	TRBJ1-1	ASSFRAQRAEAF
TRBV24-1	12	TRBJ2-2	ATSDYRGQGELF
TRBV6-2/TRBV6-3	14	TRBJ1-2	ASSPRGQGLYYGYT
TRBV7-9	11	TRBJ2-1	ASSSQGSDEQF
TRBV6-1	12	TRBJ2-1	ASSESLSVNEQF
TRBV24-1	15	TRBJ2-2	ATSDLGQGSVTGELF
TRBV19	11	TRBJ1-1	ASSPGGGPEAF
TRBV7-8	13	TRBJ2-3	ASSPRTGSTDTQY
TRBV6-2/TRBV6-3	12	TRBJ2-5	ASSYGTALETQY
TRBV7-9	13	TRBJ1-6	ASSFDSSYNSPLH
TRBV19	12	TRBJ1-2	ASSAQGEGYGYT
TRBV19	11	TRBJ1-1	ASSMGWNTEAF
TRBV9	12	TRBJ2-3	ASSVEAATDTQY
TRBV7-9	14	TRBJ1-2	ASSLVSNSGRDGYT
TRBV5-4	12	TRBJ1-4	ASSSQGVHEKLF
TRBV2	11	TRBJ1-2	ASSVAANYGYT
TRBV3-1/TRBV3-2	11	TRBJ2-7	ASSQDGGREQY
TRBV3-1/TRBV3-2	14	TRBJ2-2	ASSQELARQVGELF
TRBV5-1	14	TRBJ2-3	ASSSPSGISTDTQY
TRBV9	14	TRBJ1-2	ASSTFTQGSNYGYT
TRBV7-8	13	TRBJ1-6	ASGETGQTNSPLH
TRBV11-3	12	TRBJ1-5	ASSLGQGHQPQH
TRBV5-1	15	TRBJ1-6	ASSLVGQGANSSPLH
TRBV4-1	14	TRBJ1-6	ASSRTDSSYNSPLH
TRBV29-1	12	TRBJ1-4	SVEDLGGNEKLF
TRBV24-1	13	TRBJ1-2	ATSDLDSWIGGYT
TRBV4-3	14	TRBJ2-3	ASSQDRGGAIDTQY
TRBV13	14	TRBJ1-4	ASSLGPRVSGEKLF